This TCR beta chain came from a study of CD8 T cells in ankylosing spondylitis. Study observations and caveats: Disease-linked clones were CD8+ and relatively rare in peripheral blood. A TCR beta motif of roughly eight highly homologous variants appeared characteristic of ankylosing spondylitis blood. Reported data indicate significant enrichment of disease-linked clones within matched ankylosing spondylitis synovial fluid.

The CDR3 has 14 residues. Trimming took 5 bases from V and 5 from J, leaving 12 bases between them. In regard to this clonotype: Antigen unknown.

Using quantitative 5'-RACE with molecular barcodes, the authors made TCR beta libraries. TCRdb redid the calling of the 5' RACE reads with MiXCR, one entry per CDR3 protein. This sample has 160,000 or so distinct CDR3 sequences, with around a tenth found just once. The source is a female donor with ankylosing spondylitis or in good health (not recorded which). The V and J genes are TRBV12-3 or TRBV12-4 and TRBJ2-2, with a weak D call TRBD1 (5 bases). What was sequenced was blood, either unsorted or a sorted T cell fraction (not recorded which). CDR3 in DNA: TGTGCCAGCAGTATACCAGGGTCAACCGGGGAGCTGTTTTTT. This codes for CASSIPGSTGELFF.